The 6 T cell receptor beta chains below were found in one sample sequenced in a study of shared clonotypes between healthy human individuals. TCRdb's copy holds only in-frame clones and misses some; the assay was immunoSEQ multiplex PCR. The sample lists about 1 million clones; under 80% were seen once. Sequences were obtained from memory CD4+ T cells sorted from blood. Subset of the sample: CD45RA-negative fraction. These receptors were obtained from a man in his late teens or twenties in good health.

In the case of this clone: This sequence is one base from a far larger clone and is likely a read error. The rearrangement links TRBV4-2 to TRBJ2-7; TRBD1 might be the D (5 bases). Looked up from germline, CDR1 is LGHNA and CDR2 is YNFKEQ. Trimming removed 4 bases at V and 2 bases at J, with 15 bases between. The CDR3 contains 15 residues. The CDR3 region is CASSPSGIGAYEQYF. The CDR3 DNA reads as TGTGCCAGCAGCCCGAGTGGGATAGGGGCCTACGAGCAGTACTTC.

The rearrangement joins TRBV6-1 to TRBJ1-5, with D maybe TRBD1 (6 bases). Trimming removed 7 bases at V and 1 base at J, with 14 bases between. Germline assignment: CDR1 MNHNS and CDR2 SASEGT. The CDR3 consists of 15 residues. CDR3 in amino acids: CASTLIGQSNQPQHF. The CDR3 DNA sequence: TGTGCCAGCACCCTAATTGGACAGAGCAATCAGCCCCAGCATTTT.

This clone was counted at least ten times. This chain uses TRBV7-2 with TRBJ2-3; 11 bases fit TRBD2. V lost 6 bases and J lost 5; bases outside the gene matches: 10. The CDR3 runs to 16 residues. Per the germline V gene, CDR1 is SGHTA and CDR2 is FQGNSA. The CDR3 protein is CASSSTSGGYGDTQYF. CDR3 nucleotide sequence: TGTGCCAGCAGTTCCACTAGCGGGGGATACGGAGATACGCAGTATTTT.

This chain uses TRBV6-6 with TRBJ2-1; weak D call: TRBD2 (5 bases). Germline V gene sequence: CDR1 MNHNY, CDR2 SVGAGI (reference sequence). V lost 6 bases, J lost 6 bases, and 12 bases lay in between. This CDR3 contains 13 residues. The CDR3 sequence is CASRDSDFNEQFF. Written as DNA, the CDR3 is TGTGCCAGCAGGGACTCAGATTTCAATGAGCAGTTCTTC.

The DNA of the CDR3 is TGTGCCAGCAACCGCCTAGCGGGAGGGATCGACGAGCAGTACTTC. This gives the protein CASNRLAGGIDEQYF. The chain has TRBV2 and TRBJ2-7; 12 nucleotides agree with TRBD2. With 7 bases clipped from V and 5 bases from J, the junction kept 9 bases outside the gene matches. Germline lookup yields CDR1 SNHLY and CDR2 FYNNEI. The CDR3 loop spans 15 amino acids.

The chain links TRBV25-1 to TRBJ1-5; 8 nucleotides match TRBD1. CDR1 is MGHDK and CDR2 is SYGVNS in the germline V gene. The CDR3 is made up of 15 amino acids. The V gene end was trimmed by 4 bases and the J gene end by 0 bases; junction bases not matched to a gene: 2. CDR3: CASSGTGTSNQPQHF. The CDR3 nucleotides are TGTGCCAGCAGTGGGACAGGGACTAGCAATCAGCCCCAGCATTTT.